The 26 T cell receptor beta chains given below trace back to one sample, sequenced in a study of identical twins. TCRdb independently ran MiXCR on the 5' RACE reads; one entry per CDR3 protein. Counted here are 600,000 to 800,000 distinct CDR3 sequences, around 20% occurring once; the ten biggest clones make up about 4.3%. These data also featured in a second study, about T cells expressing NK-cell markers.

Sample: PBMCs. These receptors all come from a young woman in good health.

This clonotype came up a few times. CDR3 DNA sequence: TGTGCCAGCAGTTGGGGACTAGCGGGGGGAGAGACCCAGTACTTC. It encodes CASSWGLAGGETQYF. The rearrangement links TRBV6-5 to TRBJ2-5; 15 bases line up with TRBD2. Germline CDR1 reads MNHEY; CDR2 reads SVGAGI. V lost 4 bases, J lost 4 bases, and 1 base stayed unmatched. This CDR3 region has 15 residues.

The chain has TRBV6-5 and TRBJ2-3; 7 nucleotides match TRBD1. The CDR3 has 15 amino acids. CDR1 and CDR2 (germline): MNHEY, SVGAGI. V trimming: 4 bases; J trimming: 7 bases; junction bases outside the gene matches: 11. Here the CDR3 reads CASSSLPGGGNTQYF. The DNA for the CDR3 is TGTGCCAGCAGTTCTCTGCCAGGGGGTGGGAATACGCAGTATTTT.

V usage is TRBV7-9 and J usage is TRBJ2-3, with TRBD2 matching over 8 bases. There are 16 residues in the CDR3. Germline CDR1 SEHNR, CDR2 FQNEAQ (reference sequence). Germline trimming cut 6 bases from V and 4 bases from J; bases unmatched to any gene: 12. The CDR3 DNA is TGTGCCAGCAGACCTCTCGGGGGGGCGCGGGCAGATACGCAGTATTTT. Amino acids: CASRPLGGARADTQYF.

This sequence joins TRBV5-1 and TRBJ2-5; 10 nucleotides match TRBD2. The germline V gene encodes CDR1 SGHRS and CDR2 YFSETQ. J was trimmed by 5 bases and V by 0 bases; bases with no gene match: 13. CDR3 length: 18 amino acids. Here the CDR3 reads CASSLASSGGAVSETQYF. CDR3 nucleotide sequence: TGCGCCAGCAGCTTGGCCAGCAGCGGGGGGGCAGTTTCGGAGACCCAGTACTTC. Full variable domain (rest looked up from reference TRBV5-1 and TRBJ2-5): KAGVTQTPRYLIKTRGQQVTLSCSPISGHRSVSWYQQTPGQGLQFLFEYFSETQRNKGNFPGRFSGRQFSNSRSEMNVSTLELGDSALYLCASSLASSGGAVSETQYFGPGTRLLVL.

The rearrangement joins TRBV7-9 to TRBJ2-1, with TRBD1 matching over 8 bases. CDR3 length: 16 amino acids. The V segment lost 6 bases and the J segment 6 bases; nucleotides outside the gene matches: 13. The germline gives CDR1 SEHNR, CDR2 FQNEAQ (reference sequence). As DNA, the CDR3 is TGTGCCAGCAGAGAAGACAGGGGACTGCTACTCAATGAGCAGTTCTTC. Translation: CASREDRGLLLNEQFF.

The chain recombines TRBV12-3 or TRBV12-4 with TRBJ2-3, with 9 bases identical to TRBD2. V lost 5 bases to trimming and J lost 7 bases; unmatched junction nucleotides: 16. This CDR3 contains 17 residues. The CDR3, as DNA: TGTGCCAGCAGTCCCGATCATAGGCGGGGGGGCCTAAATACGCAGTATTTT. Translated, it gives CASSPDHRRGGLNTQYF.

The chain is built from TRBV5-1 and TRBJ1-6, with D possibly being TRBD1 (6 bases). The CDR3 is made up of 13 amino acids. CDR1 is SGHRS, CDR2 YFSETQ, per germline. V lost 4 bases, J lost 6 bases, and 8 bases lay in between. CDR3 sequence: CASSPDSNSPLHF. The CDR3 DNA follows: TGCGCCAGCAGCCCGGACAGTAATTCACCCCTCCACTTT.

The chain combines TRBV20-1 with TRBJ2-3; 8 nucleotides agree with TRBD2. The CDR3 is made up of 15 amino acids. V was pared by 1 base and J by 2 bases, with 5 bases of the junction left unmatched. Looked up from germline, CDR1 is DFQATT and CDR2 is SNEGSKA (reference sequence). The CDR3 DNA reads as TGCAGTGCTAGAGCGGCTAGCGGGTTCACAGATACGCAGTATTTT. Encoded protein: CSARAASGFTDTQYF.

The CDR3 here is CASSPGLAFF. The CDR3 DNA reads as TGTGCCAGCTCACCAGGTCTGGCTTTCTTT. This chain links TRBV18 with TRBJ1-1; D call uncertain. Trimming left V 2 bases short and J 11 bases short, with 6 bases between. Germline lookup yields CDR1 KGHSH and CDR2 LQKENI. The CDR3 totals 10 residues.

This clonotype was picked up a small number of times. The CDR3 here is CSVEGRNTGELFF. CDR3 in DNA: TGCAGCGTTGAGGGCCGTAACACCGGGGAGCTGTTTTTT. The rearrangement joins TRBV29-1 to TRBJ2-2; D is unclear. Trimming pared 3 bases from V and 2 bases from J, leaving 7 bases between. The CDR3 consists of 13 residues. The V gene's germline CDR1 is SQVTM and CDR2 ANQGSEA.

The sample holds a few counts of this clonotype. The chain is built from TRBV6-5 and TRBJ2-7; D is undetermined. Germline V CDR1 and CDR2: MNHEY, SVGAGI. CDR3 size: 16 residues. The germline V and J ends were trimmed by 0 bases and 2 bases, with 14 bases remaining between them. CDR3 in amino acids: CASSYSGGPTPYEQYF. The CDR3, as DNA: TGTGCCAGCAGTTACTCTGGCGGACCAACCCCCTACGAGCAGTACTTC.

This clonotype was recorded at least ten times. The rearrangement joins TRBV6-1 to TRBJ1-1; TRBD1 matches 9 bases. With V trimmed by 5 bases and J by 6 bases, 10 bases remained unmatched. The CDR3 sequence is 15 residues long. The germline CDR1 and CDR2 sequences are MNHNS and SASEGT. The CDR3 nucleotides read TGTGCCAGCAGTCCGGACAGGGGAGGTCGCGCTGAAGCTTTCTTT. Translated, it gives CASSPDRGGRAEAFF.

This clonotype was recorded many times. The rearrangement links TRBV4-2 to TRBJ2-1; 11 nucleotides match TRBD2. Germline assignment: CDR1 LGHNA and CDR2 YNFKEQ. The CDR3 sequence is 17 residues long. The junction had 8 bases not matched to a gene; V was cut back by 4 bases and J by 3 bases. The DNA of the CDR3 is TGTGCCAGCAGCCCGACTAGCGGGACTCTTAGCTACAATGAGCAGTTCTTC. It yields the protein CASSPTSGTLSYNEQFF.

In its sample, this clonotype was seen many times. The chain is built from TRBV7-2 and TRBJ2-7; weak D call: TRBD2 (6 bases). The germline gives CDR1 SGHTA, CDR2 FQGNSA. V was shortened by 0 bases and J by 2 bases, with 8 bases between the two germline ends. The CDR3 has 14 amino acids. In DNA form, the CDR3 reads TGTGCCAGCAGCTTAGCGGGGACTCCCTACGAGCAGTACTTC. Its translation is CASSLAGTPYEQYF.

In this sample, this clonotype turned up a few times. The genes are TRBV7-2 and TRBJ2-7; D gene uncertain. Germline V lookup: CDR1 SGHTA, CDR2 FQGNSA. This CDR3 has 15 residues. Trimming cost V 3 bases and J 2 bases, with 14 bases left between them. The CDR3: CASSFRWSVPYEQYF. The CDR3 DNA reads TGTGCCAGCAGCTTTCGGTGGTCCGTTCCCTACGAGCAGTACTTC. Filled out from reference TRBV7-2 and TRBJ2-7, the complete variable domain reads GAGVSQSPSNKVTEKGKDVELRCDPISGHTALYWYRQSLGQGLEFLIYFQGNSAPDKSGLPSDRFSAERTGGSVSTLTIQRTQQEDSAVYLCASSFRWSVPYEQYFGPGTRLTVT.

The J gene is TRBJ1-1, the V gene TRBV12-3 or TRBV12-4; no definite D call. This CDR3 is built from 12 residues. Between the trimmed V and J ends, which lost 8 bases and 6 bases, there was a span of 13 bases. The CDR3 here is CASGPLGPEAFF. CDR3 bases: TGTGCCAGCGGACCCTTGGGCCCTGAAGCTTTCTTT.

The chain recombines TRBV6-1 with TRBJ2-2; D is perhaps TRBD1 or TRBD2 (5 bases each). CDR1 is MNHNS, CDR2 SASEGT, per germline. The CDR3 is made up of 14 amino acids. V lost 10 bases, J lost 3 bases, and 15 bases lay in between. This chain's CDR3 is CANGAGRDTGELFF. For the CDR3, the DNA is TGTGCCAACGGGGCAGGGCGAGACACCGGGGAGCTGTTTTTT.

The rearrangement joins TRBV29-1 to TRBJ1-2; no definite D call. V was cut by 5 bases and J by 6 bases, with 10 bases left in between. Germline CDR1 is SQVTM and CDR2 is ANQGSEA. The CDR3 totals 11 residues. As DNA, the CDR3 is TGCAGCGTTTCTTGGAGCCATGGCTACACCTTC. Amino acids: CSVSWSHGYTF. The whole variable domain, filled in from reference TRBV29-1 and TRBJ1-2, reads SAVISQKPSRDICQRGTSLTIQCQVDSQVTMMFWYRQQPGQSLTLIATANQGSEATYESGFVIDKFPISRPNLTFSTLTVSNMSPEDSSIYLCSVSWSHGYTFGSGTRLTVV.

V and J are TRBV4-2 and TRBJ2-7; D possibly corresponds to TRBD2 (6 bases). V was shortened by 2 bases and J by 5 bases, with 10 bases between the two germline ends. Germline CDR1 LGHNA, CDR2 YNFKEQ. CDR3 length: 13 residues. The CDR3 loop reads CASSQQAGHEQYF. The CDR3 DNA reads as TGTGCCAGCAGCCAACAAGCGGGCCACGAGCAGTACTTC.

Ten or more counts support this clonotype. J is TRBJ1-2 and V is TRBV15, with 9 bases aligning to TRBD1. Trimming took 9 bases from V and 5 from J; bases not matched to a gene: 4. Germline V lookup: CDR1 LNHNV, CDR2 YYDKDF (reference sequence). The CDR3 is 12 amino acids. The CDR3 DNA sequence: TGTGCCACGGGACAGGGAGAATATGGCTACACCTTC. It is translated as CATGQGEYGYTF. Full variable domain (outside the CDR3, taken from reference TRBV15 and TRBJ1-2): DAMVIQNPRYQVTQFGKPVTLSCSQTLNHNVMYWYQQKSSQAPKLLFHYYDKDFNNEADTPDNFQSRRPNTSFCFLDIRSPGLGDTAMYLCATGQGEYGYTFGSGTRLTVV.

The CDR3 is CASSPGLAYRQYF. In DNA form, the CDR3 reads TGTGCCAGCAGCCCGGGACTAGCGTATCGGCAGTACTTC. The chain links TRBV11-2 to TRBJ2-7; 10 bases are shared with TRBD2. Looked up from germline, CDR1 is SGHAT and CDR2 is FQNNGV. The CDR3 has 13 residues. The V segment lost 5 bases and the J segment 9 bases; nucleotides outside the gene matches: 7.

The chain couples TRBV20-1 to TRBJ2-3; TRBD2 aligns across 11 bases. With 4 bases clipped from V and 0 bases from J, the junction kept 9 bases outside the gene matches. Germline lookup yields CDR1 DFQATT and CDR2 SNEGSKA (reference sequence). The CDR3 runs 17 residues. CDR3 loop: CSATETSGTWSTDTQYF. Here the CDR3 DNA reads TGCAGTGCTACGGAGACTAGCGGGACATGGAGCACAGATACGCAGTATTTT.

The chain uses TRBV5-1 and TRBJ2-3; the match to TRBD2 covers 12 bases. Germline CDR1 is SGHRS and CDR2 is YFSETQ. The junction had 3 bases not matched to a gene; V was cut back by 3 bases and J by 1 base. This CDR3 has 16 amino acids. CDR3: CASSSGTSGRTDTQYF. In DNA form, the CDR3 reads TGCGCCAGCAGCTCCGGGACTAGCGGGCGCACAGATACGCAGTATTTT. Using reference TRBV5-1 and TRBJ2-3 for the parts outside the CDR3, the full variable domain is KAGVTQTPRYLIKTRGQQVTLSCSPISGHRSVSWYQQTPGQGLQFLFEYFSETQRNKGNFPGRFSGRQFSNSRSEMNVSTLELGDSALYLCASSSGTSGRTDTQYFGPGTRLTVL.

This clonotype has more than one count but fewer than ten. The rearrangement uses TRBV20-1 and TRBJ2-2; perhaps D is TRBD1 or TRBD2 (5 bases each). In germline, CDR1 is DFQATT, CDR2 SNEGSKA (reference sequence). The length of the CDR3 is 12 residues. The CDR3 nucleotides are TGCAGCGGGGCGGGGAACACCGGGGAGCTGTTTTTT. Translation: CSGAGNTGELFF.

The CDR3 nucleotides read TGTGCCAGCAGTCGCCGGGACGTTTCCTACGAGCAGTACTTC. This sequence encodes CASSRRDVSYEQYF. The V and J genes are TRBV3-1 and TRBJ2-7; D tentatively fits TRBD1 or TRBD2 (5 bases each). The CDR3 is 14 residues long. Per germline, CDR1 LGHDT and CDR2 YNNKEL (reference sequence). V lost 6 bases to trimming and J lost 1 base, with 13 bases between them.

There are many counts of this clonotype. The chain carries TRBV11-2 and TRBJ2-7, with 10 bases matching TRBD2. The V and J ends lost 2 bases and 4 bases, in that order; junction bases with no gene match: 14. The V gene's germline CDR1 is SGHAT and CDR2 FQNNGV. CDR3 length: 18 residues. The CDR3 DNA reads TGTGCCAGCAGCTTACCTCGGGTTAAAACTAGCGGGAATTACGAGCAGTACTTC. This sequence encodes CASSLPRVKTSGNYEQYF.